Each of the 9 T cell receptor beta chains below was sequenced from the same sample in a study of blood T cell repertoires in COVID-19. Clones were read by immunoSEQ multiplex PCR, and TCRdb kept only the in-frame ones, dropping some. The sample consists of 150,000 to 200,000 clones, about 85% of them appearing once. Sample: peripheral blood. The receptor source for this set is a man aged 60 to 69 with active or convalescent COVID-19.

The chain combines TRBV5-4 with TRBJ1-1, with D perhaps TRBD1 (6 bases). CDR3 length: 16 residues. The V end lost 4 bases, the J end lost 3 bases, and 19 bases lay between the germline ends. From germline, CDR1 is SGHNT and CDR2 YYREEE (reference sequence). The CDR3: CASSRGGGPGDTEAFF. The CDR3 DNA follows: TGTGCCAGCAGCCGTGGGGGGGGCCCTGGGGACACTGAAGCTTTCTTT.

This CDR3 reads CASRPGGLTNYGYTF. As DNA, the CDR3 is TGTGCCAGCAGGCCAGGGGGCCTTACTAACTATGGCTACACCTTC. The chain joins TRBV6-4 to TRBJ1-2; 8 bases agree with TRBD1. The CDR3 totals 15 residues. The germline gives CDR1 MRHNA, CDR2 SNTAGT. Trimming took 6 bases from V and 0 from J; bases not matched to a gene: 6.

This clone is a singleton in its sample. This chain joins TRBV19 and TRBJ2-7, with D possibly matching TRBD1 (6 bases). The CDR3 has 15 residues. Trimming cost V 0 bases and J 1 base, with 10 bases left between them. Germline V gene sequence: CDR1 LNHDA, CDR2 SQIVND (reference sequence). This CDR3 is CASSIDWTASYEQYF. CDR3 bases: TGTGCCAGTAGTATAGACTGGACAGCTTCCTACGAGCAGTACTTC.

The rearrangement joins TRBV5-1 to TRBJ2-7; 9 positions agree with TRBD1. The CDR3 has 15 amino acids. Germline values: CDR1 SGHRS, CDR2 YFSETQ. V lost 5 bases, J lost 3 bases, and 9 bases stayed unmatched. CDR3 DNA sequence: TGCGCCAGCAGGACCCCCGGGACAGGGAACTACGAGCAGTACTTC. Its translation: CASRTPGTGNYEQYF.

The J gene is TRBJ2-3, the V gene TRBV25-1; 9 bases match TRBD2. V shed 3 bases, J shed 2 bases, and the junction held 3 bases outside the gene matches. Germline V CDR1 and CDR2: MGHDK, SYGVNS. The CDR3 runs to 15 residues. DNA of the CDR3: TGTGCCAGCAGTGAGCTAGCGGGGTTCACAGATACGCAGTATTTT. Translation: CASSELAGFTDTQYF.

In this sample, this clone turned up once. This sequence joins TRBV13 and TRBJ1-6; TRBD1 matches 12 bases. Germline CDR1 PRHDT, CDR2 FYEKMQ (reference sequence). J was trimmed by 10 bases and V by 0 bases; bases with no gene match: 1. There are 15 residues in the CDR3. The CDR3 loop is CASSLGGQGASPLHF. In nucleotides, the CDR3 is TGTGCCAGCAGCTTAGGGGGACAGGGGGCGTCACCCCTCCACTTT.

The chain employs TRBV7-9 and TRBJ2-5, with D perhaps TRBD1 (5 bases). This CDR3 comprises 14 residues. Looked up from germline, CDR1 is SEHNR and CDR2 is FQNEAQ (reference sequence). With 3 bases removed from V and 5 bases from J, the gap between germline ends came to 13 bases. CDR3 sequence: CASSFTGPGETQYF. The CDR3 DNA sequence: TGTGCCAGCAGCTTCACAGGCCCCGGGGAGACCCAGTACTTC.

The chain employs TRBV7-9 and TRBJ1-1; tentative D call: TRBD1 (5 bases). The germline gives CDR1 SEHNR, CDR2 FQNEAQ (reference sequence). The ends were cut back, 2 bases at V and 3 bases at J, with 10 bases in the middle. This CDR3 has 14 residues. Here the CDR3 reads CASSLKGLYTEAFF. In DNA, the CDR3 is TGTGCCAGCAGCTTAAAGGGGCTATACACTGAAGCTTTCTTT.

CDR3 loop: CAWEKGGNTQYF. CDR3 coding DNA: TGTGCCTGGGAGAAGGGAGGGAATACGCAGTATTTT. The chain uses TRBV30 and TRBJ2-3; 7 nucleotides agree with TRBD2. V was pared by 5 bases and J by 7 bases, with 6 bases of the junction left unmatched. CDR1 is GTSNPN, CDR2 SVGIG, per germline (reference sequence). The CDR3 consists of 12 residues. Full variable domain (remainder filled in from reference TRBV30 and TRBJ2-3): SQTIHQWPATLVQPVGSPLSLECTVEGTSNPNLYWYRQAAGRGLQLLFYSVGIGQISSEVPQNLSASRPQDRQFILSSKKLLLSDSGFYLCAWEKGGNTQYFGPGTRLTVL.